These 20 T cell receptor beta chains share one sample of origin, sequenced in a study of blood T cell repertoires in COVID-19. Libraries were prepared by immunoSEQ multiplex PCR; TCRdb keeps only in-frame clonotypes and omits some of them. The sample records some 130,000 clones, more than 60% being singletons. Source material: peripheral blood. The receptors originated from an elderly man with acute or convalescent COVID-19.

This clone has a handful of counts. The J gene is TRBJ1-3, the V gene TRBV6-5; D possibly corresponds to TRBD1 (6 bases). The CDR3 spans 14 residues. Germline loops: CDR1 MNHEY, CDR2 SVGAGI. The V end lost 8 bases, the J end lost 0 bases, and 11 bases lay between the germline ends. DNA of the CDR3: TGTGCCAGCGTTAGGGGGATCTCTGGAAACACCATATATTTT. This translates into CASVRGISGNTIYF.

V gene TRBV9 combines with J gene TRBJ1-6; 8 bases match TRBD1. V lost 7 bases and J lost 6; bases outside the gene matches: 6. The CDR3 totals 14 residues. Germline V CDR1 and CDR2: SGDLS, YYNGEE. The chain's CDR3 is CASGDRMANSPLHF. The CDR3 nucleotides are TGTGCCAGCGGGGACAGGATGGCTAATTCACCCCTCCACTTT.

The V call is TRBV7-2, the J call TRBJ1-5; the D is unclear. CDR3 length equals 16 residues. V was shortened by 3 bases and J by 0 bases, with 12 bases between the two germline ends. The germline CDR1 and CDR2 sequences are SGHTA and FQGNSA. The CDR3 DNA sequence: TGTGCCAGCAGCTTGGAGGGTCCAGTTAGCAATCAGCCCCAGCATTTT. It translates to CASSLEGPVSNQPQHF.

CDR3 residues: CASSGPTGFQGSPLHF. Here the CDR3 DNA reads TGTGCCAGCAGTGGACCGACAGGTTTTCAGGGTTCACCCCTCCACTTT. The rearrangement links TRBV6-4 to TRBJ1-6; a possible D gene is TRBD1 (6 bases). The CDR3 length is 16 residues. V was cut by 4 bases and J by 9 bases, with 19 bases left in between. Per germline, CDR1 MRHNA and CDR2 SNTAGT.

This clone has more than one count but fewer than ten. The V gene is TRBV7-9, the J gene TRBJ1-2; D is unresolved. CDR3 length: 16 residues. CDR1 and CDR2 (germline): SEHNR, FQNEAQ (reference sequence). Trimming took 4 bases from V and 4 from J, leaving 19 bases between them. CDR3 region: CASSSGIRERTYGYTF. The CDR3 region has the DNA TGTGCCAGCAGCTCTGGGATCCGGGAGAGGACCTATGGCTACACCTTC.

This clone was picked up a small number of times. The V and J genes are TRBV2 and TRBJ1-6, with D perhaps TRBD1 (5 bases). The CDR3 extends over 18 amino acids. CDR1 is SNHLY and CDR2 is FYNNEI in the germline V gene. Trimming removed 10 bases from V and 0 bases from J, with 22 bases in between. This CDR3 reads CATTGTDFTSSYNSPLHF. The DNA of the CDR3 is TGTGCCACCACCGGGACTGACTTCACCAGCTCCTATAATTCACCCCTCCACTTT. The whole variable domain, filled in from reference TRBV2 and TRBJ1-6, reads EPEVTQTPSHQVTQMGQEVILRCVPISNHLYFYWYRQILGQKVEFLVSFYNNEISEKSEIFDDQFSVERPDGSNFTLKIRSTKLEDSAMYFCATTGTDFTSSYNSPLHFGNGTRLTVT.

CDR3 coding DNA: TGCGCCAGCAGCGGAGGGGATAATTCACCCCTCCACTTT. Its translation is CASSGGDNSPLHF. V gene TRBV5-1 combines with J gene TRBJ1-6; TRBD1 is a possible D gene (5 bases). There are 13 residues in the CDR3. Between the trimmed V and J ends, which lost 4 bases and 5 bases, there was a span of 7 bases. Germline V gene lookup returns CDR1 SGHRS and CDR2 YFSETQ.

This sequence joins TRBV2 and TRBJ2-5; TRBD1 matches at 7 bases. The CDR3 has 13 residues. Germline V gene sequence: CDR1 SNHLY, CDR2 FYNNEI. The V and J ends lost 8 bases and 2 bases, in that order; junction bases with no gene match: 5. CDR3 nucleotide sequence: TGTGCCAGCGGACAGGAGATACAAGAGACCCAGTACTTC. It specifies CASGQEIQETQYF.

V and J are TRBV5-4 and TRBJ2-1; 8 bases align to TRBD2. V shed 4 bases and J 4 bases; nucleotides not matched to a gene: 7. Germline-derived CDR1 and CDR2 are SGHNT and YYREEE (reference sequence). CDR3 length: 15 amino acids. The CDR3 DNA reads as TGTGCCAGCAGCCCGAGCGGGGGCCAATACAATGAGCAGTTCTTC. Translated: CASSPSGGQYNEQFF.

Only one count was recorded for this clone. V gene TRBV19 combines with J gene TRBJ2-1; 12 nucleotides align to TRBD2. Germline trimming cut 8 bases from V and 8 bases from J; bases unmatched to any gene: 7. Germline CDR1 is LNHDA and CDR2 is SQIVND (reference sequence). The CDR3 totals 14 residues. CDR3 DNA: TGTGCCAGTCCGACTAGCGGGGGTCGGTATGAGCAGTTCTTC. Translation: CASPTSGGRYEQFF.

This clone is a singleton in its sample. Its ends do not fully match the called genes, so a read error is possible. In DNA, the CDR3 is TGTGCCAGCAGCTTAGGGGGACATAGCTCTGAAAACACCATATATTTT. Its translation is CASSLGGHSSENTIYF. This sequence joins TRBV7-9 and TRBJ1-3, with D perhaps matching TRBD1 (6 bases). The germline CDR1 and CDR2 sequences are SEHNR and FQNEAQ (reference sequence). There are 16 residues in the CDR3.

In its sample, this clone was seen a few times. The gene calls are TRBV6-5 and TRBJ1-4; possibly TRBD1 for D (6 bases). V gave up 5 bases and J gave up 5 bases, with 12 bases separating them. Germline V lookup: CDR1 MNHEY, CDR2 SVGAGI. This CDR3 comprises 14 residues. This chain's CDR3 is CASSHRDTNEKLFF. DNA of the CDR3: TGTGCCAGCAGTCACCGGGACACAAATGAAAAACTGTTTTTT.

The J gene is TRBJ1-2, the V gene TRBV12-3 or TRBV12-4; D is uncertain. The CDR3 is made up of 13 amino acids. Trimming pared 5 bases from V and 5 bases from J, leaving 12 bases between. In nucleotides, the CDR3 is TGTGCCAGCAGTCCCACATGGACTTATGGCTACACCTTC. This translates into CASSPTWTYGYTF.

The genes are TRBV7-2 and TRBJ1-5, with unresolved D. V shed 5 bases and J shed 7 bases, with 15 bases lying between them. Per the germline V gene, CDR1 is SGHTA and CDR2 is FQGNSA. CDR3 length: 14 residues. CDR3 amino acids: CASSPYKGGQPQHF. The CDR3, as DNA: TGTGCCAGCAGCCCCTACAAAGGAGGACAGCCCCAGCATTTT.

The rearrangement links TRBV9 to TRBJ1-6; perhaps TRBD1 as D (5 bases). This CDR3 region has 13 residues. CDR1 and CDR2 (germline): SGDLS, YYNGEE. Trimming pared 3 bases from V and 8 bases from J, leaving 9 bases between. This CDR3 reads CASSETTDSPLHF. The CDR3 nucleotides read TGTGCCAGCAGCGAAACGACAGATTCACCCCTCCACTTT.

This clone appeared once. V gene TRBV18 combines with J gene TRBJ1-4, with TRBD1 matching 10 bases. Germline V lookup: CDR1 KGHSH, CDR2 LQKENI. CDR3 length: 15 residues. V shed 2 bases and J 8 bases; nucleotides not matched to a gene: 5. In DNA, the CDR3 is TGTGCCAGCTCACCAGGACAGGGGGGAAACGAAAAACTGTTTTTT. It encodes CASSPGQGGNEKLFF.

The CDR3 region has the DNA TGTGCCACCAGTGCCGGTTCGTCGGGCTCCTACAATGAGCAGTTCTTC. Translation: CATSAGSSGSYNEQFF. This chain joins TRBV24-1 and TRBJ2-1; D gene uncertain. The CDR3 has 16 residues. Trimming took off 5 bases at V and 0 bases at J, with 13 bases between the two ends. CDR1 is KGHDR and CDR2 is SFDVKD in the germline V gene.

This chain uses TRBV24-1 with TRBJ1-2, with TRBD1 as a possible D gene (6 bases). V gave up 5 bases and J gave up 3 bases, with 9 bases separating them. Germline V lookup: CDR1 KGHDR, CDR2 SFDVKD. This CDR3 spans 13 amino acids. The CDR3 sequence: CATSARGDYGYTF. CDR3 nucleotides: TGTGCCACCAGTGCCAGGGGCGACTATGGCTACACCTTC.

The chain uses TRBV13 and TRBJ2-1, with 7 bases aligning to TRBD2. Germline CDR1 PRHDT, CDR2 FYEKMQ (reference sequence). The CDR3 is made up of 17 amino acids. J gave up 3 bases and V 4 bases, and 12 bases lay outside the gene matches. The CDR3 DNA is TGTGCCAGCAGCTCATATGGACTAGATTTGGTCTACAATGAGCAGTTCTTC. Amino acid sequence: CASSSYGLDLVYNEQFF.

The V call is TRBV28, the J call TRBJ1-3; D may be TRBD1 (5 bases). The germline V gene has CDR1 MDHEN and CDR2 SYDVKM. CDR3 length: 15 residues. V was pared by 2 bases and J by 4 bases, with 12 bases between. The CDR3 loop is CASSLAGSGGNTIYF. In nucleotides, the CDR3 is TGTGCCAGCAGTTTAGCAGGGTCCGGCGGAAACACCATATATTTT.